This T cell receptor (beta chain) originates from a study of shared clonotypes between healthy human individuals. Study at large: The study used three CD4 naive, three CD4 memory, two CD8 naive and one CD8 memory plate per donor. Whole-study results and caveats: Even with large depth, rarefaction showed that sorted-subset sequencing was incomplete.

With regard to this clone: Its target is not known.

The assay was immunoSEQ multiplex PCR, and TCRdb's table has in-frame clones only and misses some. This sample has some 2,000,000 clones, with about 94% found just once. The V segment lost 1 base and the J segment 2 bases; nucleotides outside the gene matches: 6. CDR3 size: 16 residues. Germline V gene data show CDR1 as MGHRA and CDR2 as YSYEKL. Naive CD8 cells lacked CD45RO, underwent positive selection for CCR7 and left out terminally differentiated effector memory CD45RA+ cells. The receptor's source is a young man in good health. The J gene is TRBJ1-1, the V gene TRBV4-1; TRBD1 aligns across 8 bases. The sequencing sample was made of naive CD8+ T cells sorted from blood. The CDR3 protein is CASSQVRTGPNTEAFF. The DNA for the CDR3 is TGCGCCAGCAGCCAAGTAAGGACAGGGCCAAACACTGAAGCTTTCTTT.